The 8 T cell receptor beta chains below all came from one sample that was sequenced in a study of beta chain features in type 1 diabetes. Study-wide results and caveats: Within each of all four CD4+ subsets, Type 1 diabetes patients had TCRB CDR3s that were moderately but significantly shorter.

Expressed TCRB transcripts were sequenced because the isolated RNA had all been reverse transcribed beforehand. TCRdb's table, derived via immunoSEQ multiplex PCR, lists solely in-frame clones and lacks some. The table includes 500,000 to 650,000 clones, roughly an eighth detected once. These receptors have no known antigen. The sequenced sample consisted of naive CD4+ T cells from blood. The source of these receptors is a man between 25 and 39 years old with type 1 diabetes.

V gene TRBV4-2 combines with J gene TRBJ1-4, with a tentative D call TRBD1 (6 bases). With 1 base removed from V and 8 bases from J, the gap between germline ends came to 14 bases. CDR3 size: 15 residues. CDR1 LGHNA and CDR2 YNFKEQ come from the germline V gene. The DNA for the CDR3 is TGTGCCAGCAGCCAAGCGGACGGTGACAGGGAAAAACTGTTTTTT. This gives the protein CASSQADGDREKLFF.

V usage is TRBV18 and J usage is TRBJ2-2; a weak D match, TRBD1 (6 bases). This CDR3 has 15 residues. Germline V gives CDR1 KGHSH, CDR2 LQKENI. The V gene lost 0 bases and the J gene lost 5 bases, with 10 bases spanning the gap. CDR3 nucleotide sequence: TGTGCCAGCTCACCACCGTACAGGGCAACCGGGGAGCTGTTTTTT. Its protein product is CASSPPYRATGELFF.

This clone was seen a few times. In DNA form, the CDR3 reads TGTGCCAGCAGCTCTCGCCTCGGGACAGCCCGGGCCTACGAGCAGTACTTC. Translation gives CASSSRLGTARAYEQYF. The chain couples TRBV7-2 to TRBJ2-7, with TRBD1 identical over 7 bases. The CDR3 runs 17 residues. Germline CDR1 reads SGHTA; CDR2 reads FQGNSA. J was trimmed by 2 bases and V by 4 bases; bases with no gene match: 14.

The chain recombines TRBV7-9 with TRBJ1-3, with 7 nucleotides matching TRBD1. The length of the CDR3 is 16 residues. The ends lost 2 bases at V and 0 bases at J; junction bases unmatched: 4. CDR1 is SEHNR, CDR2 FQNEAQ, per germline (reference sequence). For the CDR3, the DNA is TGTGCCAGCAGCTTAAACCGGGACAGCTCTGGAAACACCATATATTTT. Its translation: CASSLNRDSSGNTIYF.

This clone was observed a handful of times. The gene calls are TRBV4-1 and TRBJ2-2; D is uncertain. V was cut by 0 bases and J by 2 bases, with 7 bases left in between. The CDR3 length is 15 residues. Germline V gene data show CDR1 as MGHRA and CDR2 as YSYEKL. The CDR3 region is CASSQDGINTGELFF. The CDR3 region has the DNA TGCGCCAGCAGCCAAGATGGGATAAACACCGGGGAGCTGTTTTTT.

V and J are TRBV5-1 and TRBJ1-4, with D tentatively TRBD1 (5 bases). Per germline, CDR1 SGHRS and CDR2 YFSETQ. The V end lost 1 base, the J end lost 10 bases, and 11 bases lay between the germline ends. The CDR3 is made up of 13 amino acids. This CDR3 is CASSLLQGGKLFF. DNA for the CDR3: TGCGCCAGCAGCTTGTTGCAGGGTGGAAAACTGTTTTTT. The variable domain in full, with the rest retrieved from reference TRBV5-1 and TRBJ1-4, is KAGVTQTPRYLIKTRGQQVTLSCSPISGHRSVSWYQQTPGQGLQFLFEYFSETQRNKGNFPGRFSGRQFSNSRSEMNVSTLELGDSALYLCASSLLQGGKLFFGSGTQLSVL.

This clone was counted only a few times. The CDR3 nucleotides are TGTGCCAGCAGTCCGGGGGAGGTCACAGATACGCAGTATTTT. It codes for CASSPGEVTDTQYF. The rearrangement uses TRBV2 and TRBJ2-3; perhaps TRBD2 as D (6 bases). This CDR3 has 14 residues. Trimming cost V 5 bases and J 2 bases, with 11 bases left between them. Germline V gene sequence: CDR1 SNHLY, CDR2 FYNNEI.

This clone was observed once. The chain links TRBV2 to TRBJ1-5; D might be TRBD1 (5 bases). Germline CDR1 is SNHLY and CDR2 is FYNNEI. The CDR3 sequence is 16 residues long. The V end lost 4 bases, the J end lost 0 bases, and 13 bases lay between the germline ends. The CDR3 spells CASSGLGDGSNQPQHF. The CDR3 DNA reads TGTGCCAGCAGTGGGCTCGGGGACGGTAGCAATCAGCCCCAGCATTTT.